This TCR beta chain originates from a study of shared T cell receptors in the human thymus. This clone occurred once. The protocol was immunoSEQ multiplex PCR, while the TCRdb copy is restricted to in-frame clones and leaves out a portion. Of some 760,000 clones detected, approximately 83% appear once; the ten largest clones hold roughly 0.01%. The germline CDR1 and CDR2 sequences are SGHRS and YFSETQ. V was shortened by 0 bases and J by 6 bases, with 16 bases between the two germline ends. The CDR3 extends over 16 amino acids. This sample was also put to use in a study of human thymus T cells. In that study: It was healthy Finnish infants having corrective surgery for congenital heart defects who were the donors. In corrective heart surgery, resections were taken, and these provided the thymus tissue. Thymic and blood repertoires appeared to carry a bias in their V and J gene usage. Thymic TCR repertoires of unrelated people reportedly overlapped highly.

This chain links TRBV5-1 with TRBJ1-5, with a weak D call TRBD1 (6 bases). The receptor was isolated from a girl under two years old with a congenital heart defect. The sequenced sample consisted of thymocytes. CDR3 coding DNA: TGCGCCAGCAGCTTGGCCCCTCACAGGGTCCCTCAGCCCCAGCATTTT. As protein: CASSLAPHRVPQPQHF. The full variable domain, its missing parts supplied by reference TRBV5-1 and TRBJ1-5, is KAGVTQTPRYLIKTRGQQVTLSCSPISGHRSVSWYQQTPGQGLQFLFEYFSETQRNKGNFPGRFSGRQFSNSRSEMNVSTLELGDSALYLCASSLAPHRVPQPQHFGDGTRLSIL.